The 28 T cell receptor beta chains listed next were all sequenced from one sample in a study of T cells in Graves' hyperthyroidism and ophthalmopathy. Amplified regions were TCR beta CDR3 sequences from RNA transcripts. TCR CDR3 regions were first amplified by RT-PCR with HTBI primers. TCRdb re-called the multiplex PCR reads with MiXCR, one entry per CDR3 protein. This sample has 600,000 to 650,000 distinct CDR3 sequences; under 25% occur once, and the top ten carry 34%. The sequenced material came from blood. The receptor source for this set is a man in his thirties or forties with Graves' ophthalmopathy.

CDR3 in amino acids: CASSLRRVDEQFF. The CDR3 region has the DNA TGTGCCAGCAGTCTCCGAAGGGTGGATGAGCAGTTCTTC. This sequence joins TRBV6-2 or TRBV6-3 and TRBJ2-1; D not certain. The CDR3 contains 13 residues. The germline gives CDR1 MNHEY, CDR2 SVGEGT. With 5 bases removed from V and 8 bases from J, the gap between germline ends came to 13 bases.

The sample holds many counts of this clonotype. V usage is TRBV27 and J usage is TRBJ1-1; 9 nucleotides line up with TRBD1. There are 14 residues in the CDR3. The germline CDR1 and CDR2 sequences are MNHEY and SMNVEV (reference sequence). V lost 7 bases, J lost 5 bases, and 8 bases stayed unmatched. The DNA for the CDR3 is TGTGCCAGCACCGTGACAGGGGGTGGTACTGAAGCTTTCTTT. Translation gives CASTVTGGGTEAFF.

The chain employs TRBV7-2 and TRBJ2-7; 10 bases are a match to TRBD2. After removal of 6 bases from V and 4 bases from J, the junction contained 9 bases not matched to a gene. This CDR3 comprises 15 residues. Germline V gene sequence: CDR1 SGHTA, CDR2 FQGNSA. The CDR3 DNA reads as TGTGCCAGCAGTCTTCGGGCTAGCGGGAGTTACGAGCAGTACTTC. Translating gives CASSLRASGSYEQYF.

This chain uses TRBV10-2 with TRBJ1-1; D is perhaps TRBD1 (5 bases). The V end was cut by 6 bases, the J end by 0 bases, with 23 bases between. Germline loops: CDR1 WSHSY, CDR2 SAAADI. This CDR3 spans 18 amino acids. CDR3 bases: TGCGCCAGCAGCTCTCCCTGGCAGGGAAGAGACATGAACACTGAAGCTTTCTTT. Residues: CASSSPWQGRDMNTEAFF.

Many counts were recorded for this clonotype. V gene TRBV2 combines with J gene TRBJ2-7; 14 bases map to TRBD2. With V trimmed by 5 bases and J by 5 bases, 11 bases remained unmatched. Germline V gene sequence: CDR1 SNHLY, CDR2 FYNNEI. The CDR3 has 17 residues. CDR3 amino acids: CASSYGTSGRLSDEQYF. The CDR3 DNA reads TGTGCCAGCAGTTACGGGACTAGCGGGAGATTGAGCGACGAGCAGTACTTC.

There are many counts of this clonotype. The chain couples TRBV7-3 to TRBJ2-7; D unclear. The CDR3 totals 14 residues. V was pared by 9 bases and J by 2 bases, with 17 bases between. The germline V gene has CDR1 SGHTA and CDR2 FQGTGA. CDR3 DNA sequence: TGTGCCAGGCCGATACAGTTACTCCCCTACGAGCAGTACTTC. This translates into CARPIQLLPYEQYF.

This clonotype was seen ten or more times. The chain carries TRBV6-2 or TRBV6-3 and TRBJ1-1; D not certain. Germline values: CDR1 MNHEY, CDR2 SVGEGT. The CDR3 runs to 14 residues. V dropped 5 bases and J dropped 3 bases, with 13 bases sitting between them. The CDR3 nucleotides read TGTGCCAGCAGTCCGGTCCCCGGATACACTGAAGCTTTCTTT. This translates into CASSPVPGYTEAFF.

This clonotype has only a few counts. V gene TRBV3-1 combines with J gene TRBJ1-4, with 8 bases identical to TRBD1. The CDR3 totals 15 residues. Germline assignment: CDR1 LGHDT and CDR2 YNNKEL (reference sequence). The V segment lost 0 bases and the J segment 3 bases; nucleotides outside the gene matches: 0. The CDR3 reads CASSQDRGPNEKLFF. The CDR3 nucleotides read TGTGCCAGCAGCCAAGACAGGGGGCCTAATGAAAAACTGTTTTTT.

The chain recombines TRBV27 with TRBJ2-3; either TRBD1 or TRBD2 may fit D (5 bases each). Looked up from germline, CDR1 is MNHEY and CDR2 is SMNVEV (reference sequence). The V and J ends lost 6 bases and 5 bases respectively, with 21 bases between them. The CDR3 contains 16 residues. CDR3 sequence reads: CASSNAGASWGDTQYF. In nucleotides, the CDR3 is TGTGCCAGCAGCAACGCCGGGGCGAGTTGGGGAGATACGCAGTATTTT.

The genes are TRBV6-1 and TRBJ2-5; the D gene is possibly TRBD2 (5 bases). Germline V CDR1 and CDR2: MNHNS, SASEGT. The CDR3 is 13 amino acids. Trimming removed 10 bases from V and 3 bases from J, with 15 bases in between. The CDR3 DNA follows: TGTGCCATTAGGTCGAGGCGGGAAGAGACCCAGTACTTC. Protein product: CAIRSRREETQYF.

The sample holds many counts of this clonotype. This chain links TRBV4-3 with TRBJ1-5; tentative D call: TRBD1 (5 bases). The V and J ends lost 0 bases and 8 bases respectively, with 8 bases between them. The CDR3 runs 13 residues. The germline gives CDR1 LGHNA, CDR2 YSLEER. CDR3 sequence: CASSQEWGEPQHF. The CDR3 nucleotides read TGCGCCAGCAGCCAAGAATGGGGGGAGCCCCAGCATTTT.

This rearrangement joins TRBV3-1 to TRBJ2-7; D is perhaps TRBD2 (5 bases). Germline V gene lookup returns CDR1 LGHDT and CDR2 YNNKEL (reference sequence). V lost 5 bases and J lost 0, with 8 bases in between. The CDR3 contains 13 residues. CDR3: CASSARDSYEQYF. In DNA form, the CDR3 reads TGTGCCAGCAGCGCCCGGGACTCCTACGAGCAGTACTTC.

The chain has TRBV9 and TRBJ2-1; 7 bases match TRBD2. The V segment lost 2 bases and the J segment 5 bases; nucleotides outside the gene matches: 4. CDR3 size: 14 residues. The germline V gene has CDR1 SGDLS and CDR2 YYNGEE. The CDR3 protein is CASSVIGLDNEQFF. The CDR3, as DNA: TGTGCCAGCAGCGTTATCGGACTAGACAATGAGCAGTTCTTC.

This clonotype came up a few times. The chain employs TRBV10-1 and TRBJ2-2; D is perhaps TRBD2 (6 bases). Germline lookup yields CDR1 WNHNN and CDR2 SYGVQD (reference sequence). This CDR3 contains 13 residues. V lost 6 bases and J 6 bases, leaving 11 bases between the germline ends. CDR3 sequence: CASSHGEAGELFF. CDR3 nucleotides: TGCGCCAGCAGCCACGGGGAGGCCGGGGAGCTGTTTTTT.

V usage is TRBV7-2 and J usage is TRBJ1-5; TRBD1 matches at 9 bases. CDR3 size: 16 residues. J was trimmed by 3 bases and V by 3 bases; bases with no gene match: 6. Germline V gene data show CDR1 as SGHTA and CDR2 as FQGNSA. CDR3: CASSFRGTGSNQPQHF. CDR3 bases: TGTGCCAGCAGCTTTAGGGGGACAGGGTCCAATCAGCCCCAGCATTTT. Using reference TRBV7-2 and TRBJ1-5 for the parts outside the CDR3, the full variable domain is GAGVSQSPSNKVTEKGKDVELRCDPISGHTALYWYRQSLGQGLEFLIYFQGNSAPDKSGLPSDRFSAERTGGSVSTLTIQRTQQEDSAVYLCASSFRGTGSNQPQHFGDGTRLSIL.

The rearrangement uses TRBV6-1 and TRBJ2-7; D remains unclear. This CDR3 spans 14 amino acids. The V gene's germline CDR1 is MNHNS and CDR2 SASEGT. V was cut by 2 bases and J by 4 bases, with 12 bases left in between. CDR3 in amino acids: CASSELDGKYEQYF. The CDR3 nucleotides read TGTGCCAGCAGTGAATTAGACGGCAAGTACGAGCAGTACTTC.

This clonotype appeared many times. The chain recombines TRBV28 with TRBJ1-5; D may be TRBD1 (5 bases). The V gene lost 4 bases and the J gene lost 1 base, with 11 bases spanning the gap. CDR3 length: 15 amino acids. Germline-derived CDR1 and CDR2 are MDHEN and SYDVKM. The CDR3 loop reads CASSSGTRSNQPQHF. The CDR3 region has the DNA TGTGCCAGCAGTTCCGGGACTCGAAGCAATCAGCCCCAGCATTTT.

This clonotype was found a few times. The genes are TRBV20-1 and TRBJ1-5; D is uncertain. Germline CDR1 reads DFQATT; CDR2 reads SNEGSKA (reference sequence). The CDR3 is made up of 15 amino acids. The CDR3 here is CSGLPLGNLNQPQHF. In DNA form, the CDR3 reads TGCAGCGGACTGCCCTTAGGGAATCTCAATCAGCCCCAGCATTTT.

This clonotype was counted only a few times. The J gene is TRBJ1-5, the V gene TRBV4-3; D remains unclear. Germline V gene sequence: CDR1 LGHNA, CDR2 YSLEER. The ends were cut back, 1 base at V and 5 bases at J, with 6 bases in the middle. The CDR3 loop spans 13 amino acids. The CDR3 region has the DNA TGCGCCAGCAGCCAAGTATCCTATCAGCCCCAGCATTTT. Translation: CASSQVSYQPQHF.

The V call is TRBV10-3, the J call TRBJ2-3, with TRBD1 identical over 7 bases. Germline V gene sequence: CDR1 ENHRY, CDR2 SYGVKD. Germline trimming cut 8 bases from V and 2 bases from J; bases unmatched to any gene: 4. This CDR3 comprises 13 residues. The CDR3, as DNA: TGTGCCATCCGGGACAGCAACACAGATACGCAGTATTTT. Translating it yields CAIRDSNTDTQYF.

The chain recombines TRBV19 with TRBJ1-1; tentatively, D is TRBD1 (6 bases). Germline CDR1 reads LNHDA; CDR2 reads SQIVND (reference sequence). Trimming removed 8 bases at V and 0 bases at J, with 10 bases between. CDR3 length: 13 residues. The CDR3 sequence is CASCGGMNTEAFF. In nucleotides, the CDR3 is TGTGCCAGTTGTGGGGGCATGAACACTGAAGCTTTCTTT.

The genes are TRBV9 and TRBJ1-3; 8 bases fit TRBD1. V was pared by 0 bases and J by 0 bases, with 5 bases of the junction left unmatched. CDR3 length: 17 residues. CDR1 and CDR2 from the germline V gene are SGDLS and YYNGEE. CDR3 coding DNA: TGTGCCAGCAGCGTAGGGGGACAGGTGGTCTCTGGAAACACCATATATTTT. Translation: CASSVGGQVVSGNTIYF.

V usage is TRBV5-1 and J usage is TRBJ2-7; D ambiguous. V was shortened by 4 bases and J by 4 bases, with 9 bases between the two germline ends. Germline lookup yields CDR1 SGHRS and CDR2 YFSETQ. CDR3 length: 12 residues. The CDR3 nucleotides are TGCGCCAGCAGCGGCCCGGAGTACGAGCAGTACTTC. Its protein product is CASSGPEYEQYF. Supplemented by reference TRBV5-1 and TRBJ2-7, the full variable domain reads KAGVTQTPRYLIKTRGQQVTLSCSPISGHRSVSWYQQTPGQGLQFLFEYFSETQRNKGNFPGRFSGRQFSNSRSEMNVSTLELGDSALYLCASSGPEYEQYFGPGTRLTVT.

The gene calls are TRBV18 and TRBJ2-3, with D possibly TRBD2 on 6 matching bases. Trimming pared 3 bases from V and 5 bases from J, leaving 9 bases between. The germline V gene encodes CDR1 KGHSH and CDR2 LQKENI. The CDR3 spans 13 residues. The CDR3: CASSPGSQDTQYF. The CDR3 DNA reads as TGTGCCAGCTCACCCGGGAGCCAAGATACGCAGTATTTT.

This clonotype has a count of ten or more. The chain uses TRBV30 and TRBJ1-1; D is undetermined. CDR1 is GTSNPN and CDR2 is SVGIG in the germline V gene (reference sequence). With 2 bases removed from V and 1 base from J, the gap between germline ends came to 2 bases. CDR3 size: 11 residues. The CDR3 DNA is TGTGCCTGGAGTCGGAACACTGAAGCTTTCTTT. The encoded protein is CAWSRNTEAFF.

J is TRBJ2-1 and V is TRBV12-3 or TRBV12-4; TRBD1 aligns across 8 bases. This CDR3 comprises 18 residues. V trimming: 5 bases; J trimming: 8 bases; junction bases outside the gene matches: 20. DNA for the CDR3: TGTGCCAGCAGTCAAGGTTCCGGGACAGGTTCCTGGTACGATGAGCAGTTCTTC. It codes for CASSQGSGTGSWYDEQFF.

The rearrangement joins TRBV5-6 to TRBJ2-7; TRBD1 is a possible D gene (6 bases). This CDR3 has 14 residues. From germline, CDR1 is SGHDT and CDR2 YYEEEE. V was cut by 4 bases and J by 0 bases, with 11 bases left in between. For the CDR3, the DNA is TGTGCCAGCAGCCGACAGGTGAGCTCCTACGAGCAGTACTTC. Translation gives CASSRQVSSYEQYF. Variable domain in full (rest from reference TRBV5-6 and TRBJ2-7): DAGVTQSPTHLIKTRGQQVTLRCSPKSGHDTVSWYQQALGQGPQFIFQYYEEEERQRGNFPDRFSGHQFPNYSSELNVNALLLGDSALYLCASSRQVSSYEQYFGPGTRLTVT.

The rearrangement links TRBV7-3 to TRBJ2-5, with 9 nucleotides matching TRBD1. This CDR3 region has 15 residues. V was pared by 5 bases and J by 5 bases, with 9 bases of the junction left unmatched. Per germline, CDR1 SGHTA and CDR2 FQGTGA. The CDR3 spells CASSQGTGRLETQYF. In DNA form, the CDR3 reads TGTGCCAGCAGCCAGGGGACAGGGAGATTGGAGACCCAGTACTTC.